The clone carrying this T cell receptor (beta chain) showed up just a few times. The antigen is not known. The record originates from a study of T-cell reconstitution after alpha-beta-depleted transplantation in children. Preparing the TCRbeta library involved the use of unique molecular identifiers. TCRdb processed the PCR reads anew with MiXCR; each CDR3 protein has one entry. The data contain about 110,000 distinct CDR3 sequences, about a tenth of them seen just once; the ten biggest clones take up under 35%. Findings and caveats of the study: The study reportedly traced alpha-beta T cells about two months after transplant to several hundred expanded graft clones.

CDR1 SGHVS and CDR2 FQNEAQ come from the germline V gene. This CDR3 comprises 12 residues. V was cut by 1 base and J by 5 bases, with 6 bases left in between. The source was PBMCs, collected before TCRalphabeta/CD19-depleted stem cell transplant. The TCR was taken from a boy between 2 and 10 years old with acute lymphoblastic leukemia, due to receive a stem cell transplant. This chain links TRBV7-8 with TRBJ2-7; D is uncertain. The CDR3 loop reads CASSLGWDEQYF. In DNA form, the CDR3 reads TGTGCCAGCAGCTTAGGGTGGGACGAGCAGTACTTC.